This is a list of T cell receptor beta chains from one sample in a study of identical twins. TCRdb itself ran the 5' RACE reads through MiXCR, one entry per CDR3 protein. Among about 190,000 distinct CDR3 sequences, roughly 15% were seen once, and the ten largest hold around 40%. These records were also assigned to another study, of T cells expressing NK-cell markers.

The sequenced material came from CD8+ T cells sorted from blood. The receptors come from a woman aged 18-35 years in good health. The CDR3 runs from the conserved cysteine through the conserved F or W. A D gene is named only where the DNA matches it firmly. Expanded clones are given a class, and other clones once, few, many or no size at all.

cdr3_length clone_size j_call v_call d_call cdr3_nt cdr3_aa
18 NA TRBJ2-1 TRBV11-1 TRBD2 TGTGCCAGCAGCTTGCGGGTCGGTAGCGGGAGGGACTACAATGAGCAGTTCTTC CASSLRVGSGRDYNEQFF
16 NA TRBJ2-7 TRBV11-2 TRBD1 TGTGCCAGCAGCCTCACCGGGACAGGACTCATTTACGAGCAGTACTTC CASSLTGTGLIYEQYF
13 NA TRBJ1-1 TRBV24-1 TRBD1 TGTGCCATCCGACAGGGGGCCGGCACTGAAGCTTTGTTT CAIRQGAGTEALF
16 once TRBJ2-1 TRBV20-1 TRBD2 TGCAGTGCTAGAGTCTTGGGAGCGGGGGTCGTGAATGAGCAGTTCTTC CSARVLGAGVVNEQFF
13 many TRBJ2-7 TRBV2 TRBD1 TGTGCCAGCAGACCCGGGACAGCCTACGAGCAGTACTTC CASRPGTAYEQYF
15 few TRBJ2-3 TRBV5-1 NA TGCGCCAGCAGCGAACTAAACTTAAACACAGATACGCAGTATTTT CASSELNLNTDTQYF
16 few TRBJ2-2 TRBV27 TRBD2 TGTGCCAGCAGTTTATTGCTAGCGGGGGGCACCGGGGAGCTGTTTTTT CASSLLLAGGTGELFF
13 NA TRBJ2-2 TRBV7-2 TRBD2 TGTGCCAGCATGGGGGGGAGAACCGGGGAGCTGTTTTTT CASMGGRTGELFF
13 NA TRBJ2-7 TRBV7-9 NA TGTGCCAGCAGCTTAGTCGTTTCCTACGAGCAGTACTTC CASSLVVSYEQYF
15 few TRBJ1-2 TRBV20-1 TRBD1 TGCAGTGCTAGGGACCGAGACAGGGGAATATATGGCTACACCTTC CSARDRDRGIYGYTF
11 NA TRBJ1-1 TRBV9 NA TGTGCCAGCAGCACAGGACAGGAAGCTTTCTTT CASSTGQEAFF
15 many TRBJ2-7 TRBV7-9 NA TGTGCCAGCAGCTCCCTCACAGGGATTGGGTACGAGCAGTACTTC CASSSLTGIGYEQYF
15 few TRBJ2-1 TRBV20-1 NA TGCAGTGCTAATACCCTATCCAGCTCCTACAATGAGCAGTTCTTC CSANTLSSSYNEQFF
14 few TRBJ2-1 TRBV29-1 TRBD1 TGCAGCGTTGCTAGGACAGGGCGCTACAATGAGCAGTTCTTC CSVARTGRYNEQFF
11 many TRBJ2-7 TRBV5-1 NA TGTGCCAGCAGGGCATCCTACGAGCAGTACTTC CASRASYEQYF
17 NA TRBJ2-3 TRBV27 TRBD2 TGTGCCAGCAGTTTATATCTAGCGGGAGATGGGTCAGATACGCAGTATTTT CASSLYLAGDGSDTQYF
13 NA TRBJ2-7 TRBV7-9 NA TGTGCCAGCACCGGGACCGGGCCCTACGAGCAGTACTTC CASTGTGPYEQYF
16 NA TRBJ2-1 TRBV9 NA TGTGCCAGCAGCGTTGAGGGAGTCGTTATGAACAATGAGCAGTTCTTC CASSVEGVVMNNEQFF
14 few TRBJ2-6 TRBV15 NA TGTGCCACCAGCACTCGCTCTGGGGCCAACGTCCTGACTTTC CATSTRSGANVLTF
14 NA TRBJ2-7 TRBV9 TRBD1 TGTGCCAGCAGCCCCCGGGACAGGGGATACGAGCAGTACTTC CASSPRDRGYEQYF
16 few TRBJ1-1 TRBV12-3/TRBV12-4 NA TGTGCCAGCACCATAGGGACTTGGCCCGCGGACACTGAAGCTTTCTTT CASTIGTWPADTEAFF
12 NA TRBJ2-7 TRBV2 NA TGTGCCATCCAAGGGGGGAGAGACGAGCAGTACTTC CAIQGGRDEQYF
17 few TRBJ2-5 TRBV11-2 NA TGTGCCAGCAGCTCTAGGGATACGGGCCCAGGGAGGGAGACCCAGTACTTC CASSSRDTGPGRETQYF
14 few TRBJ2-2 TRBV7-9 NA TGTGCCAGCAGCTCACCCCTAGGCCCCGGGGAGCTGTTTTTT CASSSPLGPGELFF
10 NA TRBJ1-1 TRBV29-1 NA TGCAGCGTTCGGACAGTTGAAGCTTTCTTT CSVRTVEAFF
16 few TRBJ2-3 TRBV9 TRBD2 TGTGCCAGCAGCGTAGATCGGGGGGGGCCTGGAGATACGCAGTATTTT CASSVDRGGPGDTQYF
15 few TRBJ2-5 TRBV6-1 NA TGTGCCAGCAGTCAAGGGGACCCGTACCAAGAGACCCAGTACTTC CASSQGDPYQETQYF
17 few TRBJ2-5 TRBV14 TRBD2 TGTGCCAGCAGCCAAGGTCTACCCCGGGGGGGCAGGGAGACCCAGTACTTC CASSQGLPRGGRETQYF
15 NA TRBJ2-7 TRBV27 TRBD1 TGTGCCAGCAGTTTATGGGACAGGGGGGTCCACGAGCAGTACTTC CASSLWDRGVHEQYF
16 few TRBJ1-5 TRBV10-3 NA TGTGCCATCAGTGAGTCCCTGGACCGGTTCAATCAGCCCCAGCATTTT CAISESLDRFNQPQHF
13 NA TRBJ2-2 TRBV5-1 NA TGCGCCAGCGAGGGGGGCGAGACCGGGGAGCTGTTTTTT CASEGGETGELFF
11 few TRBJ1-1 TRBV3-1 NA TGTGCCAGCAGCCAGCGGGACGAAGCTTTCTTT CASSQRDEAFF
16 NA TRBJ2-3 TRBV3-1 TRBD2 TGTGCCAGCAGCAAGAGAGCGGGACCGCAAAGAGATACGCAGTATTTT CASSKRAGPQRDTQYF
14 NA TRBJ2-7 TRBV10-3 TRBD1 TGTGCCATCAGCCCAGGGGGCTTGAGCTACGAGCAGTACTTC CAISPGGLSYEQYF
18 NA TRBJ2-1 TRBV9 NA TGTGCCAGCAGCCCCCGGGACTCACGTACGAGCTCCTACAATGAGCAGTTCTTC CASSPRDSRTSSYNEQFF
11 NA TRBJ2-1 TRBV20-1 NA TGCAGTGCTACCTACTACAATGAGCAGTTCTTC CSATYYNEQFF
13 NA TRBJ2-5 TRBV4-3 NA TGCGCCAGCAGCCAAGTAAATGCGGAGACCCAGTACTTC CASSQVNAETQYF
14 NA TRBJ2-3 TRBV6-1 NA TGTGCCAGCGAGGAGGAGGAGGGCACAGATACGCAGTATTTT CASEEEEGTDTQYF
14 few TRBJ2-7 TRBV20-1 NA TGCAGTGCTAGAGATCAGAGCGATGTCTACGAGCAGTACTTC CSARDQSDVYEQYF
15 NA TRBJ2-7 TRBV5-6 NA TGTGCCAGCAGCCGAATACGGGGTGGCTACTACGAGCAGTACTTC CASSRIRGGYYEQYF
13 few TRBJ2-3 TRBV20-1 NA TGCAGCCCTTGGGGGCTAGTAACAGATACGCAGTATTTT CSPWGLVTDTQYF
15 NA TRBJ2-7 TRBV20-1 TRBD2 TGCAGTGCTAGCGACTGGACTAGCGCCCCCTACGAGCAGTACTTC CSASDWTSAPYEQYF
14 NA TRBJ1-1 TRBV6-2/TRBV6-3 NA TGTGCCAGCAGGGAACAGGGAGAAATCTCTGAAGCTTTCTTT CASREQGEISEAFF
15 NA TRBJ2-5 TRBV27 TRBD2 TGTGCCAGCAGGAGCCCACTAGCGGGAGTAGAGACCCAGTACTTC CASRSPLAGVETQYF
15 NA TRBJ2-5 TRBV12-3/TRBV12-4 TRBD2 TGTGCCAGCAGCTCGCGGGGGGACGAGAAAGAGACCCAGTACTTC CASSSRGDEKETQYF
15 NA TRBJ2-1 TRBV5-1 NA TGCGCCAGCAGCGAGGGCGGGACGGTCTACAATGAGCAGTTCTTC CASSEGGTVYNEQFF
13 many TRBJ2-7 TRBV5-1 NA TGCGCCAGCAGCTTGGATGTCCGCTACGAGCAGTACTTC CASSLDVRYEQYF
13 few TRBJ2-1 TRBV29-1 TRBD2 TGCAGCGTTCCAGTAGCGGGAGCTGATGAGCAGTTCTTC CSVPVAGADEQFF
16 NA TRBJ1-5 TRBV20-1 TRBD1 TGCAGTGCTCATGGACAGGGAATGGGGGACAATCAGCCCCAGCATTTT CSAHGQGMGDNQPQHF
16 few TRBJ2-1 TRBV9 NA TGTGCCAGCAGCGTCGAAGGGACTGACTCCTACAATGAGCAGTTCTTC CASSVEGTDSYNEQFF
15 many TRBJ2-1 TRBV9 NA TGTGCCAGCAGCGTAGTCCCCAGCGGAGACAATGAGCAGTTCTTC CASSVVPSGDNEQFF
15 NA TRBJ2-7 TRBV14 NA TGTGCCAGCAGCCCTACTACCCTGGGTTATTACGAGCAGTACTTC CASSPTTLGYYEQYF
13 many TRBJ2-7 TRBV10-2 TRBD1 TGCGCCAGCAGCTGGGACAGCTCCTACGAGCAGTACTTC CASSWDSSYEQYF